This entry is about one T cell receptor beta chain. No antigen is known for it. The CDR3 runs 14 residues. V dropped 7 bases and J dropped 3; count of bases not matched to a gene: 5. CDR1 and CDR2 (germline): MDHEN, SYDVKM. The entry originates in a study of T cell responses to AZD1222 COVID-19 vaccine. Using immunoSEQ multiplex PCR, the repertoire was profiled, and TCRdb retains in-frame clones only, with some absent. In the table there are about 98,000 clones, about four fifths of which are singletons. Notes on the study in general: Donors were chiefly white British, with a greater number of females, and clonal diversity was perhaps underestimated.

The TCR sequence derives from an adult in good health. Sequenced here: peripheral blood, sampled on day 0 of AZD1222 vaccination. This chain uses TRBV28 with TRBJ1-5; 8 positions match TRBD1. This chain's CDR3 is CASIGTGDNQPQHF. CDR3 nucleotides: TGTGCCAGCATTGGGACAGGAGACAATCAGCCCCAGCATTTT.